This T cell receptor beta chain derives from a study of shared clonotypes between healthy human individuals (TCRdb year 2020). For the study in its entirety: The cohort included three men and two women between 18 and 49 years of age. Per donor, three plates each were used for CD4 naive and CD4 memory, two for CD8 naive, and one for CD8 memory. The study deeply sequenced blood TCR repertoires of five healthy adults to estimate repertoire size and the extent of clonotype sharing between individuals. To increase sequencing depth and limit assay-specific biases, different laboratories used diverse techniques to prepare libraries and sequence TCR repertoires. Leukapheresis yielded between about 0.85 and 10 billion PBMCs per donor. The study at large found these results: Incomplete sequencing was indicated by rarefaction of sorted-subset datasets, despite the large sequencing depth. Based on pairwise subsampling, the degree of clonotype sharing among donors was expected to be affected by sequencing depth. Sharing across several donors was observed for around 5% of naive CD4, 3% to 3.5% of naive CD8, 2% to 2.5% of memory CD4, and around 0.4% of memory CD8 clonotypes. Compared with non-shared clonotypes, the clonotypes found in all four sorted-subset donors had higher generation probabilities. Sampling was limited to blood, and TCR repertoires in tissue likely differ from TCR repertoires in blood. The genetic and exposure-history diversity represented was limited by the small number of donors. Estimated clonotype richness was generally larger for naive than for memory subsets.

Donors were healthy HIV-negative adults with no recently reported acute infections or vaccinations. Every donor was a Caucasian adult living in Nashville, Tennessee, USA. Magnetic negative selection was used to enrich CD4+ T cells, after which naive cells were positively selected on CD45RA and the negative fraction became the memory subset. Blood was collected by leukapheresis, and PBMCs were isolated by Ficoll-Histopaque density gradient centrifugation and then cryopreserved in liquid nitrogen vapor phase. Analytical flow cytometry was used to check the purity and quantity of each magnetically sorted T cell population. Each sorted fraction had its genomic DNA isolated and then quantified by UV absorbance on a Nanodrop 2000c. Concerning this clone: Its antigen is not yet known. Base qualities are missing; no much larger clone stands one base away. Other DNA sequences in the sample encode the same CDR3.

TCR CDR3 regions were amplified from genomic DNA by multiplex PCR using the deep immunoSEQ assay. Extracted genomic DNA from each cell subset was distributed evenly across all wells of several immunoSEQ 96-well plates, and each plate was treated as a replicate. For sorted subsets, each replicate PCR was loaded with 150 to 250 ng genomic DNA, equivalent to 30,000 to 35,000 T cell genomes. The purified libraries were quantified using a Qubit 3.0 fluorometer, sized with a Bioanalyzer 2100, and then quantified again using the KAPA Library Quantification kit. Every immunoSEQ 96-well plate was sequenced on a separate single-read 150-cycle Illumina NextSeq 550 flow cell. Processing in the source paper ran as follows. The immunoSEQ output contained only junctional sequences without quality scores, so filtering could not match that applied to full-length reads. To assign V/J genes and CDR3, sequences were annotated against IMGT germline references using PyIR, a Python wrapper for IgBLAST v1.9. Reads with weak V/J assignments (E-value above 1e-6), missing CDR3, stop codons, out-of-frame junctions, or ambiguous translated residues were removed. A V3J clonotype was defined by an identical inferred V gene, J gene, and CDR3 amino acid sequence. Percentage overlap between repertoires was calculated by dividing the number of shared unique clonotypes by the size of the smaller repertoire. Repertoire richness was assessed with RTK rarefaction, the Chao1 estimator, and Recon v2.1 estimates of unobserved clonotypes. For all TCRbeta clonotypes obtained by the gDNA method from a few donors, generation probabilities were computed with OLGA. TCRdb carries this immuneACCESS record with in-frame sequences only. Its versions omit some clonotypes, under half of them owing to an unresolved V gene in the studies checked, with the rest unexplained. That table furnishes V, J and clone size, whereas the DNA furnished D and trimming. This sample holds 2 million to 2.5 million clones; approximately 95% were observed only once. The leading ten clones occupy roughly 0.36% of the sample.

This TCR derives from a man aged 18 to 30 in good health. Some clones in this sample may be carry-over from other donors' samples. The sample comprised naive CD4+ T cells from PBMCs. Per the publication, the cell subset or site label means: CD45RA+ positively selected.

The CDR3 has the sequence CASSPRQGTNEKLFF. The DNA sequence is as follows: TGTGCCAGCAGCCCGCGACAGGGAACTAATGAAAAACTGTTTTTT. The V gene is TRBV7-2 and the J gene is TRBJ1-4; TRBD1 aligns with 7 central bases. Trimming removed 5 bases from V and 1 base from J; the gene matches leave 4 bases unexplained. CDR1 and CDR2 were assigned from the germline V gene as SGHTA and FQGNSA. The CDR3 sequence holds 15 residues, the cysteine and phenylalanine included. Only the CDR3 DNA is retained, 45 bases long and in frame from the first base.